This TCR beta chain originates from a study of shared clonotypes between healthy human individuals. Study summary: Three plates were used per donor for CD4 naive, three for CD4 memory, two for CD8 naive and one for CD8 memory.

This clone has a count of ten or more. Antigen specificity is unknown. Study results and caveats: In general, naive subsets displayed greater estimated richness than memory subsets did. Against clonotypes common to all four donors, non-shared ones had lower generation probabilities. Clonotype sharing across several donors was observed for around 5% of naive CD4 clonotypes.

Germline assignment: CDR1 SGDLS and CDR2 YYNGEE. The CDR3 is 15 residues long. The V segment lost 3 bases and the J segment 7 bases; nucleotides outside the gene matches: 7. Data came from immunoSEQ multiplex PCR; TCRdb stores just in-frame clones and leaves some out. The table shows 110,000 or so clones, with around 65% occurring only once. The gene calls are TRBV9 and TRBJ2-1, with 10 positions matching TRBD2. Sequenced input: memory CD8+ T cells sorted from blood. The subset is: CD45RO+ cells pooled with CCR7-negative TemRA cells. This receptor was obtained from a woman in her 30s in good health. CDR3: CASSEREGHRNEQFF. The CDR3 DNA reads as TGTGCCAGCAGCGAGCGGGAGGGCCATAGGAATGAGCAGTTCTTC.